These 32 T cell receptor beta chains originate from one sample sequenced in a study of shared clonotypes between healthy human individuals. This table comes from immunoSEQ multiplex PCR, and its TCRdb copy is limited to in-frame clones, with some not included. The data contain roughly 1.4 million clones, just under 99% of them seen just once; the ten biggest clones take up approximately 0.4%. Sequences were obtained from naive CD4+ T cells sorted from blood. Regarding subset: CD45RA+ positively selected. The receptors here all came from a man aged 25-40 years in good health.

The gene calls are TRBV18 and TRBJ1-2; D unresolved. Germline-derived CDR1 and CDR2 are KGHSH and LQKENI. V lost 0 bases, J lost 4 bases, and 6 bases lay in between. This CDR3 spans 13 amino acids. The CDR3 nucleotides read TGTGCCAGCTCACCACCCTCGAGCTATGGCTACACCTTC. Translated: CASSPPSSYGYTF.

This chain uses TRBV19 with TRBJ2-5, with D maybe TRBD2 (7 bases). The CDR3 runs to 15 residues. The V end was cut by 4 bases, the J end by 5 bases, with 17 bases between. Germline CDR1 LNHDA, CDR2 SQIVND (reference sequence). The CDR3 region is CASSTDEGGGETQYF. CDR3 DNA: TGTGCCAGTAGTACCGACGAGGGAGGGGGGGAGACCCAGTACTTC.

Of note for this clone: The sample holds other DNA sequences that translate to the same CDR3. The genes are TRBV5-1 and TRBJ2-1; 7 positions match TRBD2. Germline V gene data show CDR1 as SGHRS and CDR2 as YFSETQ. V lost 5 bases, J lost 10 bases, and 3 bases stayed unmatched. The CDR3 is 11 amino acids. The CDR3 sequence is CASSLAEEQFF. CDR3 DNA: TGCGCCAGCAGTCTAGCGGAGGAGCAGTTCTTC.

The rearrangement uses TRBV28 and TRBJ2-1; 7 positions match TRBD2. The CDR3 runs to 12 residues. In germline, CDR1 is MDHEN, CDR2 SYDVKM. The ends lost 8 bases at V and 4 bases at J; junction bases unmatched: 2. The CDR3 is CASAAGYNEQFF. In DNA, the CDR3 is TGTGCCAGCGCAGCGGGATACAATGAGCAGTTCTTC.

The CDR3 region has the DNA TGTGCCAGCAGCACACGACAGTTCGAGCAGTACTTC. Residues: CASSTRQFEQYF. The chain couples TRBV7-2 to TRBJ2-7, with D maybe TRBD1 (5 bases). CDR3 length: 12 residues. Trimming stripped 5 bases from V and 6 bases from J, with 11 bases between. From germline, CDR1 is SGHTA and CDR2 FQGNSA.

The chain uses TRBV4-3 and TRBJ1-5, with a possible D match to TRBD1 (5 bases). The CDR3 extends over 14 amino acids. The V end lost 0 bases, the J end lost 11 bases, and 14 bases lay between the germline ends. The germline gives CDR1 LGHNA, CDR2 YSLEER. The CDR3 DNA sequence: TGCGCCAGCAGCCAAGATCTGGGGGGTCGGTCCCAGCATTTT. This codes for CASSQDLGGRSQHF.

This clone has a single count. This chain links TRBV10-3 with TRBJ2-3, with D hard to call. The CDR3 runs 14 residues. V was clipped by 2 bases and J by 2 bases, with 8 bases between them. CDR1 and CDR2 from the germline V gene are ENHRY and SYGVKD. In DNA, the CDR3 is TGTGCCATCAGTGAGAGGGCCGTCACAGATACGCAGTATTTT. Residues: CAISERAVTDTQYF.

The V gene is TRBV30, the J gene TRBJ1-4; perhaps TRBD1 as D (5 bases). The CDR3 length is 15 residues. CDR1 and CDR2 (germline): GTSNPN, SVGIG (reference sequence). Deletions cut 2 bases from V and 4 bases from J, with 14 bases between. CDR3 in DNA: TGTGCCTGGAGTCCCCCGGGGAGGGGTAATGAAAAACTGTTTTTT. Translated: CAWSPPGRGNEKLFF.

This chain joins TRBV4-1 and TRBJ2-1; TRBD2 agrees at 10 bases. The V and J ends lost 1 base and 8 bases, in that order; junction bases with no gene match: 8. Germline CDR1 reads MGHRA; CDR2 reads YSYEKL. The CDR3 has 16 residues. CDR3 region: CASSQVGLAGVDEQFF. The CDR3 DNA sequence: TGCGCCAGCAGCCAAGTAGGCCTAGCGGGAGTCGATGAGCAGTTCTTC.

CDR3 amino acids: CASSSSGSSNEKLFF. The CDR3, as DNA: TGTGCCAGCAGCTCTTCAGGGAGCTCCAATGAAAAACTGTTTTTT. This sequence joins TRBV5-4 and TRBJ1-4, with D possibly being TRBD1 (5 bases). Germline lookup yields CDR1 SGHNT and CDR2 YYREEE (reference sequence). The CDR3 has 15 residues. V was cut by 3 bases and J by 5 bases, with 14 bases left in between.

The chain recombines TRBV25-1 with TRBJ2-7; tentative D call: TRBD2 (6 bases). In germline, CDR1 is MGHDK, CDR2 SYGVNS. Trimming pared 5 bases from V and 1 base from J, leaving 15 bases between. CDR3 length: 15 residues. CDR3 loop: CASSTGLLRSYEQYF. CDR3 in DNA: TGTGCCAGCAGTACGGGACTTCTCCGGTCCTACGAGCAGTACTTC.

This clone was detected only once. The chain combines TRBV2 with TRBJ2-3, with D unresolved. V lost 11 bases and J lost 4, with 13 bases in between. CDR1 is SNHLY, CDR2 FYNNEI, per germline. There are 12 residues in the CDR3. The CDR3 DNA is TGTGCCTCCAGGCGAGATCCAGATACGCAGTATTTT. Residues: CASRRDPDTQYF.

The rearrangement uses TRBV7-2 and TRBJ2-2; 9 bases map to TRBD1. The CDR3 consists of 15 residues. With 5 bases clipped from V and 6 bases from J, the junction kept 7 bases outside the gene matches. Germline CDR1 SGHTA, CDR2 FQGNSA. CDR3 nucleotides: TGTGCCAGCAGCATCGGGACAGGGTATCCCGGGGAGCTGTTTTTT. Translating it yields CASSIGTGYPGELFF.

The chain uses TRBV5-1 and TRBJ2-1; D is unclear. This CDR3 is 15 amino acids long. Germline CDR1 and CDR2: SGHRS and YFSETQ. V was trimmed by 4 bases and J by 2 bases, leaving 13 bases between them. The chain's CDR3 is CASSHQTGPYNEQFF. For the CDR3, the DNA is TGCGCCAGCAGCCATCAAACGGGTCCCTACAATGAGCAGTTCTTC.

The chain has TRBV5-5 and TRBJ2-5, with TRBD2 matching 10 bases. J lost 2 bases, V lost 5 bases, and 9 bases had no gene match. CDR3 length: 16 residues. Germline-derived CDR1 and CDR2 are SGHKS and YYEKEE (reference sequence). The CDR3 here is CASSPLAGARQETQYF. In DNA, the CDR3 is TGTGCCAGCAGTCCTCTAGCGGGAGCCCGACAAGAGACCCAGTACTTC.

The table lists this clone with a count of one. The chain joins TRBV7-3 to TRBJ2-2, with a tentative D call TRBD2 (6 bases). The CDR3 has 15 residues. Trimming stripped 2 bases from V and 5 bases from J, with 12 bases between. CDR1 and CDR2 (germline): SGHTA, FQGTGA. The CDR3 region is CASSLSPLATGELFF. The CDR3, as DNA: TGTGCCAGCAGCTTATCGCCTCTAGCGACCGGGGAGCTGTTTTTT.

The chain combines TRBV30 with TRBJ2-5; TRBD2 is a possible D gene (6 bases). The ends were cut back, 1 base at V and 6 bases at J, with 15 bases in the middle. This CDR3 is built from 14 residues. Germline V lookup: CDR1 GTSNPN, CDR2 SVGIG (reference sequence). CDR3 sequence reads: CAWSAVEGRKTQYF. Here the CDR3 DNA reads TGTGCCTGGAGTGCGGTGGAGGGGCGGAAGACCCAGTACTTC.

The chain carries TRBV7-6 and TRBJ2-7; 9 bases are a match to TRBD1. With V trimmed by 1 base and J by 6 bases, 4 bases remained unmatched. In germline, CDR1 is SGHVS, CDR2 FNYEAQ. This CDR3 comprises 14 residues. In DNA, the CDR3 is TGTGCCAGCAGCTTAGGAAGGACAGGGGCCGAGCAGTACTTC. This encodes CASSLGRTGAEQYF.

For this clone: Other DNA sequences in the sample encode the same CDR3. The gene calls are TRBV5-6 and TRBJ2-3; tentatively, D is TRBD2 (6 bases). V lost 1 base and J lost 6, with 9 bases in between. The CDR3 totals 13 residues. Germline V gene lookup returns CDR1 SGHDT and CDR2 YYEEEE. The CDR3 DNA follows: TGTGCCAGCAGCTTGCTAGCGACCGATACGCAGTATTTT. This sequence encodes CASSLLATDTQYF.

The chain combines TRBV19 with TRBJ2-2; TRBD2 aligns across 12 bases. The CDR3 runs 16 residues. Looked up from germline, CDR1 is LNHDA and CDR2 is SQIVND (reference sequence). J lost 4 bases, V lost 4 bases, and 4 bases had no gene match. The CDR3, as DNA: TGTGCCAGTAGTACCCTAGCGGGAGGGCCCACCGGGGAGCTGTTTTTT. This codes for CASSTLAGGPTGELFF.

The gene calls are TRBV21-1 and TRBJ2-1; TRBD2 is the table's D call and was not checked against the DNA. TRBV21-1 is labeled a pseudogene. The CDR3 runs 18 residues. For the CDR3, the DNA is TGTGCCAGCAGCAAAGCGCTCGGGACTAGCGGGAACTACAATGAGCAGTTCTTC. It yields the protein CASSKALGTSGNYNEQFF.

A few counts support this clone. The same CDR3 is also encoded by other DNA sequences in this sample. The rearrangement joins TRBV5-1 to TRBJ2-7; 8 nucleotides line up with TRBD1. With V trimmed by 2 bases and J by 2 bases, 0 bases remained unmatched. This CDR3 spans 13 amino acids. Germline V CDR1 and CDR2: SGHRS, YFSETQ. For the CDR3, the DNA is TGCGCCAGCAGCTTACAGGGGGCCTACGAGCAGTACTTC. Translating it yields CASSLQGAYEQYF.

Written as DNA, the CDR3 is TGTGCCAGCAGCTTGTTTGCAGGTGGAATTACCCTAAGAGGCTACGAGCAGTACTTC. Protein: CASSLFAGGITLRGYEQYF. J is TRBJ2-7 and V is TRBV5-6; no clear D gene. V was cut by 1 base and J by 3 bases, with 26 bases left in between. The CDR3 totals 19 residues. Germline V gene lookup returns CDR1 SGHDT and CDR2 YYEEEE.

The chain is built from TRBV6-1 and TRBJ2-3, with 7 positions matching TRBD2. The germline V gene has CDR1 MNHNS and CDR2 SASEGT. This CDR3 contains 16 residues. Trimming removed 4 bases from V and 1 base from J; junction bases left unmatched: 8. CDR3 coding DNA: TGTGCCAGCAGTGTGTGGCGGGAGTATGGCACAGATACGCAGTATTTT. It is translated as CASSVWREYGTDTQYF.

This chain connects TRBV29-1 to TRBJ2-5, with D hard to call. V lost 4 bases and J lost 3, with 18 bases in between. From germline, CDR1 is SQVTM and CDR2 ANQGSEA. The CDR3 has 15 amino acids. DNA of the CDR3: TGCAGCGTTGCCTGGGCGGACCATCCCAAAGAGACCCAGTACTTC. Its protein is CSVAWADHPKETQYF. Together with reference TRBV29-1 and TRBJ2-5, the CDR3 gives the full variable domain: SAVISQKPSRDICQRGTSLTIQCQVDSQVTMMFWYRQQPGQSLTLIATANQGSEATYESGFVIDKFPISRPNLTFSTLTVSNMSPEDSSIYLCSVAWADHPKETQYFGPGTRLLVL.

V usage is TRBV5-1 and J usage is TRBJ2-7; 12 bases align to TRBD1. The CDR3 runs to 14 residues. Germline V gene sequence: CDR1 SGHRS, CDR2 YFSETQ. With 8 bases clipped from V and 7 bases from J, the junction kept 10 bases outside the gene matches. CDR3 sequence reads: CASARGQGAQEQYF. CDR3 nucleotide sequence: TGCGCCAGTGCTAGGGGACAGGGGGCACAAGAGCAGTACTTC.

Comment on this clone: The sample carries other DNA sequences with the same CDR3. This rearrangement joins TRBV6-1 to TRBJ2-2, with D hard to call. V was pared by 0 bases and J by 3 bases, with 5 bases between. Germline V gene sequence: CDR1 MNHNS, CDR2 SASEGT. The CDR3 spans 14 residues. Here the CDR3 DNA reads TGTGCCAGCAGTGAAGCAGGGTACACCGGGGAGCTGTTTTTT. It encodes CASSEAGYTGELFF.

V and J are TRBV9 and TRBJ1-2; perhaps TRBD1 as D (6 bases). The V gene's germline CDR1 is SGDLS and CDR2 YYNGEE. The CDR3 extends over 16 amino acids. V shed 0 bases and J shed 8 bases, with 20 bases lying between them. The CDR3, as DNA: TGTGCCAGCAGCGTAGTAAGGGTTGGGGGCTGGGACGGCTACACCTTC. Translated: CASSVVRVGGWDGYTF. Based on the CDR3 plus reference TRBV9 and TRBJ1-2, the full variable domain is DSGVTQTPKHLITATGQRVTLRCSPRSGDLSVYWYQQSLDQGLQFLIQYYNGEERAKGNILERFSAQQFPDLHSELNLSSLELGDSALYFCASSVVRVGGWDGYTFGSGTRLTVV.

This rearrangement joins TRBV5-8 to TRBJ2-2; 7 bases map to TRBD1. Germline CDR1 and CDR2: SGHTS and YDEGEE. The CDR3 is 14 residues long. V shed 8 bases, J shed 7 bases, and the junction held 11 bases outside the gene matches. CDR3 DNA sequence: TGTGCCAGTAGTAGAAGGGGGCGTATCGGGGAGCTGTTTTTT. Protein: CASSRRGRIGELFF.

This sequence joins TRBV18 and TRBJ2-6, with D possibly being TRBD1 or TRBD2 (5 bases each). There are 18 residues in the CDR3. V was shortened by 0 bases and J by 4 bases, with 16 bases between the two germline ends. Germline loops: CDR1 KGHSH, CDR2 LQKENI. CDR3 in amino acids: CASSPPRDLQAGANVLTF. Here the CDR3 DNA reads TGTGCCAGCTCACCACCGAGGGACCTCCAGGCGGGGGCCAACGTCCTGACTTTC.

The chain employs TRBV7-6 and TRBJ2-5; 9 nucleotides line up with TRBD2. Germline CDR1 is SGHVS and CDR2 is FNYEAQ. The CDR3 runs 17 residues. V shed 5 bases, J shed 0 bases, and the junction held 10 bases outside the gene matches. The CDR3 here is CASSPRRAGGYQETQYF. In DNA, the CDR3 is TGTGCCAGCAGCCCCCGAAGGGCGGGAGGGTACCAAGAGACCCAGTACTTC.

The V and J genes are TRBV6-5 and TRBJ2-2; tentatively, D is TRBD1 or TRBD2 (5 bases each). V was cut by 5 bases and J by 8 bases, with 18 bases left in between. Germline CDR1 is MNHEY and CDR2 is SVGAGI. This CDR3 is built from 15 residues. In DNA form, the CDR3 reads TGTGCCAGCAGTAGAGGGACCACCCCGAGGGGGGAGCTGTTTTTT. Translation gives CASSRGTTPRGELFF.